This TCR beta chain was sequenced in a study of blood T cell repertoires in COVID-19. Assay: immunoSEQ multiplex PCR; the TCRdb copy retains only in-frame clones and omits some. The table lists about 330,000 clones, 70% to 90% of them singletons. Trimming shortened V by 2 bases and J by 5 bases, and 16 bases separated the two germline ends. Germline CDR1 and CDR2: MGHRA and YSYEKL. CDR3 length: 16 amino acids. Sequencing was performed on peripheral blood. V usage is TRBV4-1 and J usage is TRBJ1-5; D unclear. The receptor's source is a woman aged 45-65 years with active or convalescent COVID-19. In DNA form, the CDR3 reads TGCGCCAGCAGCCAATTTGTTCTCTCCGGGGATCAGCCCCAGCATTTT. This gives the protein CASSQFVLSGDQPQHF.